This section outlines one TCR beta chain sequence together with its context. Its antigen remains unknown. The purity of all sorted populations exceeded 98%. These data come from a study of beta chain features in type 1 diabetes. General study results and limits: More deletions and fewer insertions at VDJ junctions were seen in type 1 diabetes patients. Moderate yet significant TCRB CDR3 shortening was seen in Type 1 diabetes patients in all four CD4+ subsets.

Trimming cost V 6 bases and J 12 bases; bases outside gene matches: 16. Germline values: CDR1 MNHEY, CDR2 SVGAGI. The CDR3 extends over 14 amino acids. Expressed TCRB transcripts were sequenced because the isolated RNA had all been reverse transcribed beforehand. The average output of naive, central memory and regulatory T cell samples was approximately 3.6 million reads. TCRdb's copy holds only in-frame clones and misses some; the assay was immunoSEQ multiplex PCR. Seen here are 680,000 or so clones, under 15% observed once, and the top ten hold approximately 0.02%. The sequenced sample was naive CD4+ T cells from blood. This receptor was identified in a man aged 18 to 30 with type 1 diabetes. The chain combines TRBV6-5 with TRBJ1-1; 7 positions match TRBD1. The CDR3 DNA is TGTGCCAGCAGCCCCTATGACAGGGAGGAGGTCTCTTTCTTT. Its protein product is CASSPYDREEVSFF.